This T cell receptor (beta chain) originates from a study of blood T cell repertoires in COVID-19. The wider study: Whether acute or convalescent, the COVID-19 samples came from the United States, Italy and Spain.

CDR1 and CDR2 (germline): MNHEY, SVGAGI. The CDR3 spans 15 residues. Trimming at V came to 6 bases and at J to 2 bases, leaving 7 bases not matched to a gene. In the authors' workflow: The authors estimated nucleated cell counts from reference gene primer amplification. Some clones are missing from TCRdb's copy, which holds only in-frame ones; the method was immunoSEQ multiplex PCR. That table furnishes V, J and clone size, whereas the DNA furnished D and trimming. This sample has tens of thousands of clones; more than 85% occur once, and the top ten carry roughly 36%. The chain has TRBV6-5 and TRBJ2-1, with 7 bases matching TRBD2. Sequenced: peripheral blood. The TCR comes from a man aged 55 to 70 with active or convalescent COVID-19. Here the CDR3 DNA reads TGTGCCAGCAGCAGACTAGCTGCTACCTACAATGAGCAGTTCTTC. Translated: CASSRLAATYNEQFF.